This record concerns one TCR beta chain sequence. The sample belongs to a study of blood T cell repertoires in COVID-19. At the level of the study: The cDNA or gDNA used as material had been derived from T cells, B-cell-depleted T cells, or PBMCs.

Measured with immunoSEQ multiplex PCR; TCRdb has only the in-frame clones, and not every one. The data hold around 160,000 clones, with 75% to 85% observed a single time. Germline V gene lookup returns CDR1 LNHDA and CDR2 SQIVND (reference sequence). J gave up 0 bases and V 3 bases, and 7 bases lay outside the gene matches. This CDR3 contains 17 residues. The source material was peripheral blood. This TCR derives from a human donor in a cohort sampled during active COVID-19. V gene TRBV19 combines with J gene TRBJ2-1; 8 positions agree with TRBD1. CDR3 protein: CASSMDREISSYNEQFF. The CDR3 nucleotides read TGTGCCAGTAGTATGGACAGGGAGATTAGCTCCTACAATGAGCAGTTCTTC.